This T cell receptor beta chain was sequenced for a study of T cell responses to AZD1222 COVID-19 vaccine. The assay was immunoSEQ multiplex PCR, and TCRdb's table has in-frame clones only and misses some. The data show about 84,000 clones, roughly 85% seen once. Trimming cost V 8 bases and J 0 bases; bases outside gene matches: 5. Germline lookup yields CDR1 SQVTM and CDR2 ANQGSEA. The CDR3 has 13 residues. The source was peripheral blood, collected on day 0 of AZD1222 vaccination. The rearrangement joins TRBV29-1 to TRBJ2-3; the match to TRBD1 covers 7 bases. The TCR was taken from an adult in good health. The chain's CDR3 is CSYRGSSTDTQYF. The DNA of the CDR3 is TGCAGCTACAGGGGCAGTAGCACAGATACGCAGTATTTT.